These T cell receptor beta chains were read from a single sample in a study of OX40 agonist ivuxolimab in advanced cancers. Sequencing used immunoSEQ multiplex PCR; TCRdb keeps in-frame clones, though not all of them. The sample comprises about 37,000 clones, roughly nine tenths of which are singletons, and about 2.4% rests with the top ten. The specimen comprised CD4+ or CD8+ T cells sorted from blood, sampled in a trial of the OX40 agonist ivuxolimab. Source of these receptors: an adult with an advanced solid tumor such as melanoma, head and neck, liver or kidney cancer. Each CDR3 is given with its conserved first and last residue. The order of the fields is D gene, clone size, V gene, J gene, CDR3 DNA, CDR3 protein. The D gene is left open where the match is weak. Expanded clones get a size class; other rows say once, few or many, or leave the size out.

-,-,TRBV4-2,TRBJ2-2,TGTGCCAGCAGCCAAGGCCTAGTCTACACCGGGGAGCTGTTTTTT,CASSQGLVYTGELFF
-,-,TRBV4-3,TRBJ2-3,TGCGCCAGCAGCCAAGATGGAGTAGCGGCAAACACAGATACGCAGTATTTT,CASSQDGVAANTDTQYF
TRBD1,few,TRBV7-3,TRBJ2-2,TGTGCCAGCGGAAACAGGGGTCTCACCGGGGAGCTGTTTTTT,CASGNRGLTGELFF
-,-,TRBV28,TRBJ1-5,TGTGCCAGCAGTCCCACGGGACGGTTAAATCAGCCCCAGCATTTT,CASSPTGRLNQPQHF
-,-,TRBV6-1,TRBJ2-7,TGTGCCAGCAGGCCCGGGACCCGAGAGCAGTACTTC,CASRPGTREQYF
-,once,TRBV19,TRBJ1-1,TGTGCCAGTAGTCGACAGGTGAACACTGAAGCTTTCTTT,CASSRQVNTEAFF
-,-,TRBV7-2,TRBJ2-4,TGTGCCAGCAGCTTGCGTGTGGGGGGTCTCAAAAACATTCAGTACTTC,CASSLRVGGLKNIQYF
TRBD1,-,TRBV6-5,TRBJ2-7,TGTGCCAGCAGTGAAAAGGGACAGGGGGGCCTCCAGTACTTC,CASSEKGQGGLQYF
TRBD1,-,TRBV6-5,TRBJ1-3,TGTGCCAGCGGGACAGCTGGAAACACCATATATTTT,CASGTAGNTIYF
-,few,TRBV10-1,TRBJ1-6,TGCGCCAGCAGTGAGTCCCCAGGTTCACCCCTCCACTTT,CASSESPGSPLHF
TRBD2,-,TRBV2,TRBJ2-3,TGTGCCAGCAAGGGCGGGAGCTTTTCAGGAAGCACAGATACGCAGTATTTT,CASKGGSFSGSTDTQYF
-,once,TRBV11-3,TRBJ2-3,TGTGCCAGCAGCTCAGGGAGCACAGATACGCAGTATTTT,CASSSGSTDTQYF
TRBD1,-,TRBV19,TRBJ1-1,TGTGCCAGTAGTAGGGGGGGACAGGGAGGCGCTGAAGCTTTCTTT,CASSRGGQGGAEAFF
-,-,TRBV4-3,TRBJ1-1,TGCGCCAGCAGCCAAGTGCCCCCCGGGAACACTGAAGCTTTCTTT,CASSQVPPGNTEAFF
TRBD1,-,TRBV7-9,TRBJ1-1,TGTGCCAGCAGCTTAACAGGGGGCAGGAACACTGAAGCTTTCTTT,CASSLTGGRNTEAFF
-,-,TRBV5-1,TRBJ2-7,TGCGCCAGCAGCTTGGGAGACATTCTGGACCAGCAGTACTTC,CASSLGDILDQQYF